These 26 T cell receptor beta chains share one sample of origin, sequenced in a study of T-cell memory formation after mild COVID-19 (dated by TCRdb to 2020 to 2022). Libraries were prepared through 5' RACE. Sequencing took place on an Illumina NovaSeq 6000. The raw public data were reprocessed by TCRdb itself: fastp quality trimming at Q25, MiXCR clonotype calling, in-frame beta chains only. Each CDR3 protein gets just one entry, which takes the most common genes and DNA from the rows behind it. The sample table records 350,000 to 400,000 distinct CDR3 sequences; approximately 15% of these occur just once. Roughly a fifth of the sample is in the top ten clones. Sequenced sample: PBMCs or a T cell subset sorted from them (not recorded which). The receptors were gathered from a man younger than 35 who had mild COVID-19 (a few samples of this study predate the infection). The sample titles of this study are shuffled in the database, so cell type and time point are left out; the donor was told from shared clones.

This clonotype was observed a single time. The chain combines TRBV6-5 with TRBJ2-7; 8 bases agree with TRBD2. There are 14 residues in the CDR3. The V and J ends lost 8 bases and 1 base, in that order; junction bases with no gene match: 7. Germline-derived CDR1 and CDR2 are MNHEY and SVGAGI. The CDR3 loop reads CASAVQRGSYEQYV. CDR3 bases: TGTGCCAGCGCAGTCCAGCGGGGGTCCTACGAGCAGTACGTC.

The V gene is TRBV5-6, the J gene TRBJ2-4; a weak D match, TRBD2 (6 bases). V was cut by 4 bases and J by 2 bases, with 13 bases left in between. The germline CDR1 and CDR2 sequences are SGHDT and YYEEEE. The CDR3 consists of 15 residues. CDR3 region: CASSPPGGPKNIQYF. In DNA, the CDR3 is TGTGCCAGCAGCCCCCCCGGGGGTCCCAAAAACATTCAGTACTTC.

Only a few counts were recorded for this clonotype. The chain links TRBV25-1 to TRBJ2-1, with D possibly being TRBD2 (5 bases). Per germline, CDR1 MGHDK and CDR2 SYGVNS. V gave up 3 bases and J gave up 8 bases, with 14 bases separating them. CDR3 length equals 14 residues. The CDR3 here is CASSDRFSADEQFF. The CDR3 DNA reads TGTGCCAGCAGTGACCGCTTCTCAGCGGATGAGCAGTTCTTC.

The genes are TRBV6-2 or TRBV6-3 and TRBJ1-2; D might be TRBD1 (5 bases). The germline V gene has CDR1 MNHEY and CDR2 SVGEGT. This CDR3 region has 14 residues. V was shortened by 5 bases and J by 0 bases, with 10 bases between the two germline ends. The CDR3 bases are TGTGCCAGCAGTACGACAGTAGCTAACTATGGCTACACCTTC. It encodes CASSTTVANYGYTF.

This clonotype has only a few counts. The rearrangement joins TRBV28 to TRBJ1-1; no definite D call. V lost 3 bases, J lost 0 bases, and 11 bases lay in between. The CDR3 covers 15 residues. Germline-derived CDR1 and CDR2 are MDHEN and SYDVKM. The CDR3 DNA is TGTGCCAGCAGTTTCTTCGACTCCATGAACACTGAAGCTTTCTTT. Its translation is CASSFFDSMNTEAFF.

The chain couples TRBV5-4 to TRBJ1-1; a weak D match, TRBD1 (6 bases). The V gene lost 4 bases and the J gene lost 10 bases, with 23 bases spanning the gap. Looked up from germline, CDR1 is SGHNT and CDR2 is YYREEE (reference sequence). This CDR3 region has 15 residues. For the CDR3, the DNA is TGTGCCAGCAGCGCGGGACAACAACCCCTCCCAAGAGCTTTCTTT. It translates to CASSAGQQPLPRAFF.

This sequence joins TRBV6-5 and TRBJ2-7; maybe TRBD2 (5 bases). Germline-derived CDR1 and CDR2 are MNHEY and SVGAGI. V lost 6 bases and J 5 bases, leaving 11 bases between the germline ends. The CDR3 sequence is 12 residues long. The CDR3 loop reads CASSPTRDEQYF. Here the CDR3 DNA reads TGTGCCAGCAGCCCGACGCGGGACGAGCAGTACTTC.

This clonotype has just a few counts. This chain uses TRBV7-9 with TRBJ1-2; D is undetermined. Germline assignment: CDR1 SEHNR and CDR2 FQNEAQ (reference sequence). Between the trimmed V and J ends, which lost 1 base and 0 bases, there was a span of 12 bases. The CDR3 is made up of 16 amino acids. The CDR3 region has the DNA TGTGCCAGCAGCTTAGGATCGGGGAAAGCTAACTATGGCTACACCTTC. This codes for CASSLGSGKANYGYTF.

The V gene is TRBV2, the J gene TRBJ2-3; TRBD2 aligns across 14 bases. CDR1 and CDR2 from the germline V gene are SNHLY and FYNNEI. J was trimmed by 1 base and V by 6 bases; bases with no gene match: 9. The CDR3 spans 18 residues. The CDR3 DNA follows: TGTGCCAGCAGCCTTCCCGGGACTAGCGGGGGCCGCACAGATACGCAGTATTTT. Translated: CASSLPGTSGGRTDTQYF.

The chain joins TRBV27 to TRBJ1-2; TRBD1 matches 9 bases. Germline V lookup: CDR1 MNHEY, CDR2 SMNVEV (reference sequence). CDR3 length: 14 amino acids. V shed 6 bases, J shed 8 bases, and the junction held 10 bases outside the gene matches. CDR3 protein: CASRLQGASWGYTF. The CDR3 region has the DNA TGTGCCAGCAGGTTACAGGGGGCGAGCTGGGGCTACACCTTC.

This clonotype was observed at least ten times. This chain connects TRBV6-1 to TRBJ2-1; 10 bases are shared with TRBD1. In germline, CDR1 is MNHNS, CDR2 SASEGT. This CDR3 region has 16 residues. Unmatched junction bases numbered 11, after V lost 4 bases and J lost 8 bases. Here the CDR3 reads CASSGDPGQGSDEQFF. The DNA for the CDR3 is TGTGCCAGCAGTGGAGACCCGGGACAGGGGAGCGATGAGCAGTTCTTC.

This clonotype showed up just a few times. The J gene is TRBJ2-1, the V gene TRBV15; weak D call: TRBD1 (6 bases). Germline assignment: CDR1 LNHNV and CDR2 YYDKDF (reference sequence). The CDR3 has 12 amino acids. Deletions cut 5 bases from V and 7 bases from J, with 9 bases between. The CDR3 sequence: CATSAQGNEQFF. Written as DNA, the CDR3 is TGTGCCACCAGCGCCCAGGGGAATGAGCAGTTCTTC.

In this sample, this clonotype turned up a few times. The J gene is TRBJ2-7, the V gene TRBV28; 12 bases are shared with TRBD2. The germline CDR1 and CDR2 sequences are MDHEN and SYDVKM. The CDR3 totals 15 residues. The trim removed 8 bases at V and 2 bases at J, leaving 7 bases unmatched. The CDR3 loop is CASGTGLAGTYEQYV. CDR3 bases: TGTGCCAGCGGGACCGGACTAGCGGGGACCTACGAGCAGTACGTC.

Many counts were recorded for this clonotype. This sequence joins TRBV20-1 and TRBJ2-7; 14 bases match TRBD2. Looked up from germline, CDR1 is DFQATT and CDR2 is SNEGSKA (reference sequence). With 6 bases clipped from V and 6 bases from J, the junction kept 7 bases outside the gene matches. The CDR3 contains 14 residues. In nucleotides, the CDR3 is TGCAGTGCGTCCGGGACTAGCGGGGGTCTCGAGCAGTACTTC. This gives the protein CSASGTSGGLEQYF.

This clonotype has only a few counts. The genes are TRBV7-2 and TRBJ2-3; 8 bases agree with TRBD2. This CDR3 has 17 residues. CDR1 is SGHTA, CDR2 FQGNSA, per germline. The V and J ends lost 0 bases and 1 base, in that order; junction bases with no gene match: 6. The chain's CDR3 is CASSLAIRGGGTDTQYF. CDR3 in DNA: TGTGCCAGCAGCTTAGCGATCCGGGGGGGCGGCACAGATACGCAGTATTTT.

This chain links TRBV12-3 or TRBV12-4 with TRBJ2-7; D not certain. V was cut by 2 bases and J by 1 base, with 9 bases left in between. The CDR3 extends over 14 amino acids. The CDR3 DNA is TGTGCCAGCAGTTTATCACCGGAATCCTACGAGCAGTACTTC. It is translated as CASSLSPESYEQYF.

CDR3 DNA sequence: TGTGCCAGCAGCCCCCTCCTAGCGGGGGGCACAGATACGCAGTATTTT. This gives the protein CASSPLLAGGTDTQYF. This chain connects TRBV6-2 or TRBV6-3 to TRBJ2-3, with 10 bases aligning to TRBD2. The CDR3 totals 16 residues. CDR1 and CDR2 from the germline V gene are MNHEY and SVGEGT. V gave up 6 bases and J gave up 1 base; unmatched junction bases: 7.

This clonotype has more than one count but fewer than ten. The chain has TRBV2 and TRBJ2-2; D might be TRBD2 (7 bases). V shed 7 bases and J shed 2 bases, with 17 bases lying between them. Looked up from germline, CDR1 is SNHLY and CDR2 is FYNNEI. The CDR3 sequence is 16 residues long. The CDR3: CASTNAGGANTGELFF. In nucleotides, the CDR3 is TGTGCCAGCACCAATGCTGGGGGGGCTAACACCGGGGAGCTGTTTTTT.

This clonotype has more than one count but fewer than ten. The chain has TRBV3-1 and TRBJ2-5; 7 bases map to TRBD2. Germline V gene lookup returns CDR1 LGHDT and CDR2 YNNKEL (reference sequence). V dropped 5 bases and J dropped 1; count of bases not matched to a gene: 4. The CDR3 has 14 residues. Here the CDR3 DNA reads TGTGCCAGCAGCTCGACTAGCAGCCAAGAGACCCAGTACTTC. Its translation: CASSSTSSQETQYF.

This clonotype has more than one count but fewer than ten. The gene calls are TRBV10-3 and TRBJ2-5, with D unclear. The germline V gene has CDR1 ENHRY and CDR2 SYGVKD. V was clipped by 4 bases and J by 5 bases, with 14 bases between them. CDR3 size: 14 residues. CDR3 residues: CAISGPLGRETQYF. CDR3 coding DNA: TGTGCCATCAGTGGACCCCTAGGCAGGGAGACCCAGTACTTC.

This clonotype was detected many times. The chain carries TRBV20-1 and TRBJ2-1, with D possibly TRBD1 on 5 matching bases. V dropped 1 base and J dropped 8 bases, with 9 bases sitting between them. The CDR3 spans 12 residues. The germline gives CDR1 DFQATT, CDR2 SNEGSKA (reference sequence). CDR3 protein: CSARGTTHEQFF. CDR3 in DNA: TGCAGTGCTAGAGGGACAACCCATGAGCAGTTCTTC.

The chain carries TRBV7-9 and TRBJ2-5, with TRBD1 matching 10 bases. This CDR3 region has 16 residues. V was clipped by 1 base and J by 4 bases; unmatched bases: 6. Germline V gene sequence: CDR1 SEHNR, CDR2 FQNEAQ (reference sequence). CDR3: CASSLGETGGGETQYF. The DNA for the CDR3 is TGTGCCAGCAGCTTAGGGGAGACAGGGGGCGGAGAGACCCAGTACTTC.

The CDR3 bases are TGCAGCGTTGAGGGGAGGCTCCTGTACAATGAGCAGTTCTTC. It is translated as CSVEGRLLYNEQFF. The chain uses TRBV29-1 and TRBJ2-1; possible D gene TRBD2, 6 bases. The germline V gene has CDR1 SQVTM and CDR2 ANQGSEA. This CDR3 is built from 14 residues. V lost 3 bases and J 4 bases, leaving 13 bases between the germline ends.

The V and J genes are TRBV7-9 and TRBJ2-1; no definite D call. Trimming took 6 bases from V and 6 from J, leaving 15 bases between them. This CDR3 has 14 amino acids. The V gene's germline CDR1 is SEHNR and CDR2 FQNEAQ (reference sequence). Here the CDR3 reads CASSYLHYPNEQFF. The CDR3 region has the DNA TGTGCCAGCAGTTACCTCCACTATCCCAATGAGCAGTTCTTC. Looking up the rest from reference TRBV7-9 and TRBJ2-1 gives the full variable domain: DTGVSQNPRHKITKRGQNVTFRCDPISEHNRLYWYRQTLGQGPEFLTYFQNEAQLEKSRLLSDRFSAERPKGSFSTLEIQRTEQGDSAMYLCASSYLHYPNEQFFGPGTRLTVL.

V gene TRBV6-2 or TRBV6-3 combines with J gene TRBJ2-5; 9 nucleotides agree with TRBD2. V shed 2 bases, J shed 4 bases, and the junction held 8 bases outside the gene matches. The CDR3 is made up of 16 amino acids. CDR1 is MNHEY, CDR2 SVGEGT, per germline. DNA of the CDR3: TGTGCCAGCAGTTACCGGCGCGGGGGGGCCCGAGAGACCCAGTACTTC. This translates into CASSYRRGGARETQYF.

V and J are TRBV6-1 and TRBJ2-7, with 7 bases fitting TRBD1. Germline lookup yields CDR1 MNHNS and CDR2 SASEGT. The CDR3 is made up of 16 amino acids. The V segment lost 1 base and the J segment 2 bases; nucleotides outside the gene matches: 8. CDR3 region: CASSEVRGTGAYEQYF. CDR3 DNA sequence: TGTGCCAGCAGTGAAGTAAGGGGAACAGGGGCCTACGAGCAGTACTTC.